The 19 T cell receptor beta chains reported below all come from one sample, sequenced in a study of shared clonotypes between healthy human individuals. Produced via immunoSEQ multiplex PCR; TCRdb's table is partial and in-frame only. The repertoire holds 1.5 million to 2.5 million clones, with roughly 95% as singletons. Naive CD8 cells comprised CD45RO-negative, CCR7-positively selected cells, excluding terminally differentiated effector memory CD45RA+ cells. Material for sequencing was naive CD8+ T cells sorted from blood. These receptor sequences come from a man aged 18 to 29 in good health.

The chain links TRBV7-9 to TRBJ2-2; D tentatively fits TRBD1 or TRBD2 (5 bases each). Between the trimmed V and J ends, which lost 5 bases and 6 bases, there was a span of 10 bases. The length of the CDR3 is 13 residues. Germline assignment: CDR1 SEHNR and CDR2 FQNEAQ (reference sequence). As DNA, the CDR3 is TGTGCCAGCAGCCGTCTGGGGGCCGGGGAGCTGTTTTTT. Residues: CASSRLGAGELFF. The full variable domain, with the rest looked up from reference TRBV7-9 and TRBJ2-2, is DTGVSQNPRHKITKRGQNVTFRCDPISEHNRLYWYRQTLGQGPEFLTYFQNEAQLEKSRLLSDRFSAERPKGSFSTLEIQRTEQGDSAMYLCASSRLGAGELFFGEGSRLTVL.

As to this clone: A read error is the likely source, as a far larger clone sits one nucleotide away. The chain carries TRBV9 and TRBJ2-7; TRBD2 matches 13 bases. The CDR3 is 16 amino acids. Germline V CDR1 and CDR2: SGDLS, YYNGEE. The DNA of the CDR3 is TGTGCCAGCAGCGGACTAGCGGGAGGCCCCTCCTACGAGCGGTACTTC. This codes for CASSGLAGGPSYERYF.

As for this clone: The identical CDR3 is also encoded by other nucleotide sequences in the sample. The rearrangement uses TRBV20-1 and TRBJ2-7; tentative D call: TRBD2 (6 bases). There are 11 residues in the CDR3. Germline lookup yields CDR1 DFQATT and CDR2 SNEGSKA (reference sequence). Between the trimmed V and J ends, which lost 6 bases and 2 bases, there was a span of 8 bases. CDR3 sequence: CSATGAYEQYF. In nucleotides, the CDR3 is TGCAGTGCCACGGGAGCCTACGAGCAGTACTTC.

V gene TRBV2 combines with J gene TRBJ2-1, with TRBD2 identical over 7 bases. V trimming: 3 bases; J trimming: 3 bases; junction bases outside the gene matches: 5. Germline-derived CDR1 and CDR2 are SNHLY and FYNNEI. The CDR3 runs 15 residues. This CDR3 is CASSEGGRGYNEQFF. The CDR3 bases are TGTGCCAGCAGTGAGGGCGGGAGAGGCTACAATGAGCAGTTCTTC.

The chain carries TRBV7-9 and TRBJ1-6; D call uncertain. Between the trimmed V and J ends, which lost 5 bases and 5 bases, there was a span of 19 bases. The CDR3 is 17 amino acids. Germline V gene sequence: CDR1 SEHNR, CDR2 FQNEAQ (reference sequence). The DNA of the CDR3 is TGTGCCAGCAGCGGAGGATGGGGTGGCATAAATAATTCACCCCTCCACTTT. As protein: CASSGGWGGINNSPLHF.

The J gene is TRBJ2-7, the V gene TRBV10-1, with TRBD2 matching over 7 bases. The CDR3 spans 16 residues. CDR1 WNHNN and CDR2 SYGVQD come from the germline V gene (reference sequence). The J segment lost 4 bases and the V segment lost 4 bases, leaving 13 bases of the junction unmatched. CDR3 region: CASSAGEGPSSYEQYF. CDR3 nucleotide sequence: TGCGCCAGCAGTGCCGGGGAGGGCCCGTCCAGTTACGAGCAGTACTTC.

V usage is TRBV19 and J usage is TRBJ2-7, with 11 bases matching TRBD2. Germline lookup yields CDR1 LNHDA and CDR2 SQIVND (reference sequence). Germline trimming cut 1 base from V and 3 bases from J; bases unmatched to any gene: 2. CDR3 size: 15 residues. This CDR3 is CASSIALAGGYEQYF. CDR3 DNA sequence: TGTGCCAGTAGTATAGCCCTAGCGGGAGGCTACGAGCAGTACTTC.

This rearrangement joins TRBV5-6 to TRBJ1-1, with D unresolved. This CDR3 has 12 residues. Germline CDR1 is SGHDT and CDR2 is YYEEEE. Trimming shortened V by 3 bases and J by 5 bases, and 8 bases separated the two germline ends. This CDR3 reads CASSWPGTEAFF. For the CDR3, the DNA is TGTGCCAGCAGCTGGCCGGGAACTGAAGCTTTCTTT.

DNA of the CDR3: TGTGCCAGCAGCTTGGAAGGCAGCCCCTATGGCTACACCTTC. It encodes CASSLEGSPYGYTF. The genes are TRBV5-6 and TRBJ1-2; D is ambiguous. This CDR3 spans 14 amino acids. V was cut by 0 bases and J by 4 bases, with 10 bases left in between. CDR1 and CDR2 (germline): SGHDT, YYEEEE.

Comment on this clone: Other DNA sequences within the sample encode an identical CDR3. The chain links TRBV29-1 to TRBJ2-3; D is possibly TRBD1 (6 bases). Trimming cost V 7 bases and J 2 bases, with 13 bases left between them. Germline V lookup: CDR1 SQVTM, CDR2 ANQGSEA. The CDR3 is made up of 13 amino acids. The CDR3: CSARGGSTDTQYF. The CDR3 nucleotides read TGCAGCGCCCGAGGGGGATCCACAGATACGCAGTATTTT.

The chain uses TRBV28 and TRBJ2-1; D is uncertain. The germline gives CDR1 MDHEN, CDR2 SYDVKM. Trimming took off 7 bases at V and 8 bases at J, with 9 bases between the two ends. The CDR3 length is 11 residues. CDR3 in amino acids: CASKFGYEQFF. CDR3 sequence (DNA): TGTGCCAGCAAATTCGGTTATGAGCAGTTCTTC. Looking up the rest from reference TRBV28 and TRBJ2-1 gives the full variable domain: DVKVTQSSRYLVKRTGEKVFLECVQDMDHENMFWYRQDPGLGLRLIYFSYDVKMKEKGDIPEGYSVSREKKERFSLILESASTNQTSMYLCASKFGYEQFFGPGTRLTVL.

The chain recombines TRBV4-1 with TRBJ2-7; no reliable D call. Trimming took 4 bases from V and 3 from J, leaving 10 bases between them. The CDR3 sequence is 13 residues long. Per the germline V gene, CDR1 is MGHRA and CDR2 is YSYEKL. The CDR3 protein is CASSPHVRYEQYF. The CDR3 DNA sequence: TGCGCCAGCAGCCCCCACGTGCGCTACGAGCAGTACTTC.

The table lists this clone with a count of one. The chain carries TRBV27 and TRBJ1-3, with D perhaps matching TRBD1 (5 bases). The CDR3 contains 15 residues. Between the trimmed V and J ends, which lost 8 bases and 0 bases, there was a span of 14 bases. The germline V gene encodes CDR1 MNHEY and CDR2 SMNVEV (reference sequence). Here the CDR3 DNA reads TGTGCCAGCGCCCGATGGGGCAGCTCTGGAAACACCATATATTTT. Residues: CASARWGSSGNTIYF.

This CDR3 is CASKRDINYEQYF. CDR3 DNA: TGTGCCAGCAAACGGGACATAAACTACGAGCAGTACTTC. The rearrangement uses TRBV28 and TRBJ2-7; the D gene is possibly TRBD1 (6 bases). The germline V gene has CDR1 MDHEN and CDR2 SYDVKM. The CDR3 contains 13 residues. V gave up 7 bases and J gave up 3 bases, with 13 bases separating them.

The chain is built from TRBV7-9 and TRBJ1-1, with 10 bases aligning to TRBD1. The CDR3 has 15 residues. The trim removed 1 base at V and 4 bases at J, leaving 3 bases unmatched. CDR1 SEHNR and CDR2 FQNEAQ come from the germline V gene (reference sequence). The CDR3 protein is CASSLGGQGITEAFF. The CDR3 DNA reads as TGTGCCAGCAGCTTAGGGGGACAGGGGATCACTGAAGCTTTCTTT.

The chain employs TRBV4-1 and TRBJ2-7, with D hard to call. V was trimmed by 4 bases and J by 4 bases, leaving 14 bases between them. This CDR3 is 14 amino acids long. Per the germline V gene, CDR1 is MGHRA and CDR2 is YSYEKL. The CDR3 region is CASSPTSTWYEQYF. The CDR3 nucleotides are TGCGCCAGCAGCCCCACATCTACTTGGTACGAGCAGTACTTC.

The chain has TRBV7-9 and TRBJ2-7; 7 bases match TRBD1. V was clipped by 5 bases and J by 0 bases; unmatched bases: 7. The CDR3 is made up of 15 amino acids. Germline CDR1 reads SEHNR; CDR2 reads FQNEAQ (reference sequence). The CDR3 region is CASSKPGQNSYEQYF. The CDR3 DNA sequence: TGTGCCAGCAGCAAACCGGGACAGAACTCCTACGAGCAGTACTTC.

This chain uses TRBV5-1 with TRBJ2-3; either TRBD1 or TRBD2 may fit D (6 bases each). Germline CDR1 is SGHRS and CDR2 is YFSETQ. The CDR3 spans 14 residues. V lost 7 bases and J lost 4, with 16 bases in between. Written as DNA, the CDR3 is TGCGCCAGCTACGACAGGAGGAGGGCAGATACGCAGTATTTT. Protein product: CASYDRRRADTQYF.

This chain joins TRBV29-1 and TRBJ2-4; D remains unclear. The germline V gene encodes CDR1 SQVTM and CDR2 ANQGSEA. The length of the CDR3 is 13 residues. Trimming took 5 bases from V and 1 from J, leaving 9 bases between them. CDR3 sequence reads: CSVSPEAKNIQYF. In DNA form, the CDR3 reads TGCAGCGTTTCGCCCGAGGCCAAAAACATTCAGTACTTC. The full variable domain, completed using reference TRBV29-1 and TRBJ2-4, is SAVISQKPSRDICQRGTSLTIQCQVDSQVTMMFWYRQQPGQSLTLIATANQGSEATYESGFVIDKFPISRPNLTFSTLTVSNMSPEDSSIYLCSVSPEAKNIQYFGAGTRLSVL.